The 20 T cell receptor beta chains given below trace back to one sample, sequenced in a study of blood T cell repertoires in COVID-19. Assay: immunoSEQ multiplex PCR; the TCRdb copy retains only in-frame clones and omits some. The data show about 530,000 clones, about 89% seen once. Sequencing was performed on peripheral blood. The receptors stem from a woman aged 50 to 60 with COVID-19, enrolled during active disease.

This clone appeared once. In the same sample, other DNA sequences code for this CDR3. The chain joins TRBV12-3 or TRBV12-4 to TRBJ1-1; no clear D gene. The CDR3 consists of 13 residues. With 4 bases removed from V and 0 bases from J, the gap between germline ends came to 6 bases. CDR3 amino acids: CASSSTVNTEAFF. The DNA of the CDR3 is TGTGCCAGCAGTTCTACAGTGAACACTGAAGCTTTCTTT.

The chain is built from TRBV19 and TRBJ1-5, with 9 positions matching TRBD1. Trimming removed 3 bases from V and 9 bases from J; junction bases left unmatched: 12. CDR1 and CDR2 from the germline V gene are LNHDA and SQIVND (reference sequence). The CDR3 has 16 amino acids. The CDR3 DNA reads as TGTGCCAGTAGTATCGGCCGGGACAGGGCATATTTGCCCCAGCATTTT. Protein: CASSIGRDRAYLPQHF.

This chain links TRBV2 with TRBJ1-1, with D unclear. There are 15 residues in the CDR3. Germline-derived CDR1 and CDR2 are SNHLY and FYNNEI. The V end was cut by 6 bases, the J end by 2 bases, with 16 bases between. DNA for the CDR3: TGTGCCAGCAGGGAGAAGAGGTCTACAAACACTGAAGCTTTCTTT. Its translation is CASREKRSTNTEAFF.

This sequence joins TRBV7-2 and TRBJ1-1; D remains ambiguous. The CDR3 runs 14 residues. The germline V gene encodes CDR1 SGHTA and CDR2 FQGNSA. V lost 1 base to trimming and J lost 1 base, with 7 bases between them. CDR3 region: CASSLVVQNTEAFF. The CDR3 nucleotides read TGTGCCAGCAGCTTAGTTGTACAGAACACTGAAGCTTTCTTT.

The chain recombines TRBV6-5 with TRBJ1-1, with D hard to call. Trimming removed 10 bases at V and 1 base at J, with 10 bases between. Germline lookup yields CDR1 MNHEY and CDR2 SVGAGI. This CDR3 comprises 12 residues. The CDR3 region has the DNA TGTGCCACTAGGATGGGGAACACTGAAGCTTTCTTT. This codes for CATRMGNTEAFF.

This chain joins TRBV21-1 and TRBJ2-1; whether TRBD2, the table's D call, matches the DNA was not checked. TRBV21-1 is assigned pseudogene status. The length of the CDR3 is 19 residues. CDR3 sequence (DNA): TGTGCCAGCAGCTCCAGAAAGCAGATAGCGGGGGGGACCTACAATGAGCAGTTCTTC. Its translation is CASSSRKQIAGGTYNEQFF.

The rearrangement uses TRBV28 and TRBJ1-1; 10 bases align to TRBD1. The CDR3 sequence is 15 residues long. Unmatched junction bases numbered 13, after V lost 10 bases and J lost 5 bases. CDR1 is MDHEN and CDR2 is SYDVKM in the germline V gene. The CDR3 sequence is CAITGRDRGGTEAFF. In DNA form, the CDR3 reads TGTGCCATCACGGGCCGGGACAGGGGAGGTACTGAAGCTTTCTTT.

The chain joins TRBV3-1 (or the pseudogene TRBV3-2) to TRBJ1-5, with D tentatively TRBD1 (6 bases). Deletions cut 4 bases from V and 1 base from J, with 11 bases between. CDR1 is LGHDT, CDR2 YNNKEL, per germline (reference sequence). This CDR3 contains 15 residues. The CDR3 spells CASSPGGESNQPQHF. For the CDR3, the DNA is TGTGCCAGCAGCCCTGGGGGCGAGAGCAATCAGCCCCAGCATTTT.

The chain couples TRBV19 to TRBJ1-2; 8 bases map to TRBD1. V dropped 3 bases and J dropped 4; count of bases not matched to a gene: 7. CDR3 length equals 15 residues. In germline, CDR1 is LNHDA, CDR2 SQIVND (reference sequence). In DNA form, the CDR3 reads TGTGCCAGTAGTATGAATGGACAGGGAGGCTATGGCTACACCTTC. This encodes CASSMNGQGGYGYTF.

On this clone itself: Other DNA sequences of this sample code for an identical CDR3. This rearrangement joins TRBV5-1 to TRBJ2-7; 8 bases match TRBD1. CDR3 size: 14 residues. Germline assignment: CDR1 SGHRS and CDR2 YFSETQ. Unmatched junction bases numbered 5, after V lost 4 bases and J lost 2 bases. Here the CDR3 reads CASSPGQGPYEQYF. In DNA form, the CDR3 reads TGCGCCAGCAGCCCCGGACAGGGACCCTACGAGCAGTACTTC.

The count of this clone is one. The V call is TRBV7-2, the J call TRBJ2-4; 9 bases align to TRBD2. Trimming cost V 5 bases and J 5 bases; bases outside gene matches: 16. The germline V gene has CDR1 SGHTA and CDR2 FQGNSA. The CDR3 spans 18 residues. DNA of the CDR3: TGTGCCAGCAGCCCCCTACCAGCTAGCGGGGCGATGGAAAACATTCAGTACTTC. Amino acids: CASSPLPASGAMENIQYF.

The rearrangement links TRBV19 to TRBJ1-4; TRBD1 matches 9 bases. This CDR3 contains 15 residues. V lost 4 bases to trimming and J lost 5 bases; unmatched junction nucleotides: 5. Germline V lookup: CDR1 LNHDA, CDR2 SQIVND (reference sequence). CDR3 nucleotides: TGTGCCAGTAGTACGGTCGGGACAGGGAATGAAAAACTGTTTTTT. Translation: CASSTVGTGNEKLFF.

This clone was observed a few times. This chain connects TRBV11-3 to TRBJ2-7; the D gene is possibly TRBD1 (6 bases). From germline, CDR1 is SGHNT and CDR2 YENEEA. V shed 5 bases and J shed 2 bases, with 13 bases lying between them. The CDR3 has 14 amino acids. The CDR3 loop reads CASSTRQVPYEQYF. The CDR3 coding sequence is TGTGCCAGCAGCACCCGACAGGTGCCCTACGAGCAGTACTTC.

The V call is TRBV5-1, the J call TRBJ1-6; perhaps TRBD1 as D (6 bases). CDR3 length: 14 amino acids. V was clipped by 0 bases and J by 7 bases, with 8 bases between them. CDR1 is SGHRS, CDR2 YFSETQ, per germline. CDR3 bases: TGCGCCAGCAGCTTGGACAGGGTAAATTCACCCCTCCACTTT. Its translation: CASSLDRVNSPLHF. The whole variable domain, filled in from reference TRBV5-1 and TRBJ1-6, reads KAGVTQTPRYLIKTRGQQVTLSCSPISGHRSVSWYQQTPGQGLQFLFEYFSETQRNKGNFPGRFSGRQFSNSRSEMNVSTLELGDSALYLCASSLDRVNSPLHFGNGTRLTVT.

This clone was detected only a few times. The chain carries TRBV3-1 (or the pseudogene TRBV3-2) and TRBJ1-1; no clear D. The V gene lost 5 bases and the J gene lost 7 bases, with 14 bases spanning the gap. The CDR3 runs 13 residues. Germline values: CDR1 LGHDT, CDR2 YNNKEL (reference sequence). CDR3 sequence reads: CASSSVRVGEAFF. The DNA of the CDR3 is TGTGCCAGCAGCTCCGTCCGGGTGGGTGAAGCTTTCTTT.

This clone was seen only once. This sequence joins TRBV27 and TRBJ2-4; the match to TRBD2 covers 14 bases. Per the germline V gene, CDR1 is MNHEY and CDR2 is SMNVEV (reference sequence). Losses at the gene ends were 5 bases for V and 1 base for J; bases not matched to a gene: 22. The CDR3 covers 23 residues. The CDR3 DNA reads TGTGCCAGCAGTCACCTGACTAGCGGGGGGGACCCCTGGGGTCACCCGGCCAAAAACATTCAGTACTTC. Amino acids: CASSHLTSGGDPWGHPAKNIQYF.

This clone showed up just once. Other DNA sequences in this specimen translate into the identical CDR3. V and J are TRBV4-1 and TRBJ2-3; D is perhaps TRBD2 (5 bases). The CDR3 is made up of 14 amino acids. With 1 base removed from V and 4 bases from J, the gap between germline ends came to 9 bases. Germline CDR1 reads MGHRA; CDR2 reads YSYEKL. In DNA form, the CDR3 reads TGCGCCAGCAGCCAAGTAGAGGGAGCAGATACGCAGTATTTT. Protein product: CASSQVEGADTQYF.

The DNA for the CDR3 is TGTGCCAGGGGTACCGGGACAGGGGGCTACGAGCAGTACTTC. This translates into CARGTGTGGYEQYF. The V and J genes are TRBV2 and TRBJ2-7, with 11 bases aligning to TRBD1. The J segment lost 3 bases and the V segment lost 9 bases, leaving 7 bases of the junction unmatched. This CDR3 comprises 14 residues. Germline-derived CDR1 and CDR2 are SNHLY and FYNNEI. Based on the CDR3 plus reference TRBV2 and TRBJ2-7, the full variable domain is EPEVTQTPSHQVTQMGQEVILRCVPISNHLYFYWYRQILGQKVEFLVSFYNNEISEKSEIFDDQFSVERPDGSNFTLKIRSTKLEDSAMYFCARGTGTGGYEQYFGPGTRLTVT.

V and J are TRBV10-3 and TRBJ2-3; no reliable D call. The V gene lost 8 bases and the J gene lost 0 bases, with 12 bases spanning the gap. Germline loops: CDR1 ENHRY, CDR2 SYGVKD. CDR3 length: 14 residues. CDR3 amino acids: CAIRPQASTDTQYF. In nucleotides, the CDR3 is TGTGCCATCCGGCCCCAGGCTAGCACAGATACGCAGTATTTT.

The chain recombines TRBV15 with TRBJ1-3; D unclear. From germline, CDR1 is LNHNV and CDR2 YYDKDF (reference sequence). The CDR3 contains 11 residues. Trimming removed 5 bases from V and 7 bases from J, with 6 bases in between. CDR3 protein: CATSPGNTIYF. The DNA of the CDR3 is TGTGCCACCAGCCCCGGGAACACCATATATTTT.